Included here is one TCR beta chain sequence, with context. This clonotype has more than one count but fewer than ten. Which antigen it targets is not known. Base-call qualities are not available, and no considerably larger clone is one nucleotide away. V gives up 5 bases and J gives up 0 bases, and the segment between their germline ends measures 14 bases. CDR1 and CDR2 (MNHEY, SVGAGI) derive from the germline V gene. The CDR3 numbers 15 residues from cysteine through phenylalanine. Solely the CDR3 DNA is kept, with 45 bases framed from the first base. The sample belongs to a study of blood T cells in healthy people across ages (dated by TCRdb to between 2014 and 2017). Regarding the research as a whole: In model experiments, template switching captured roughly one uniquely barcoded TCR beta cDNA molecule for every two T cells. Age-related changes in TCR beta repertoire diversity were measured in the study by deep sequencing normalized with unique cDNA molecular identifiers. The donors were split into four age groups: young (average 16 years), middle-aged (around 37), aged (about 56) and long-lived (approximately 89). Donors of different ages were randomly distributed across sequencing lanes to avoid experimental bias. Using the same blood draw, the study looked at two additional independent replicas of 1 million unique cDNA reads for two donors, one aged 18 to 29 and the other aged 80 or older. What the research found in general, with its limitations: As age increased, observed TCR beta diversity per million T cells dropped in a roughly linear way, and a significant reduction was already evident by age around 41. Since profiling was done on bulk unsorted PBMCs, naive and antigen-experienced compartments could not be conclusively compared. Compared with the aged group, the long-lived group had more naive CD4+ T cells, fewer expanded clones and increased TCR diversity, suggesting age selection. Estimates of total diversity based on one million sequenced T cells were considered lower bounds and underestimates. Donor CMV infection status was unknown, potentially confounding age-related changes in expanded clonotypes. There was a strong correlation between observed TCR beta diversity and the percentage of naive T cells measured by flow cytometry.

Systemically healthy Caucasian individuals from Russia, 39 in total and aged roughly 6 to 100 years, were included as donors. Each donor gave ten milliliters of peripheral blood, drawn into EDTA-treated Vacutainer tubes. PBMCs were isolated by Ficoll-Paque density-gradient centrifugation, with at least 6 million obtained per sample. Trizol reagent was used to extract total RNA from PBMCs, with at least 6 micrograms per sample. For every donor, flow cytometry on a PBMC aliquot measured the percentage of naive CD45RAhigh/CD27high T cells. Library creation used 5' RACE. Sequencing relied on an Illumina HiSeq 2500. A second about 7 to 12 cycle PCR used a sample-barcoded 5' primer and a J-beta primer mix. A template-switch 5' adaptor carrying 12 random nucleotides introduced a unique molecular identifier onto each TCR beta cDNA molecule. At least 2.5 million CDR3-containing paired-end reads were obtained from each sample. The Mint cDNA synthesis kit, primed by a TRBC-specific oligonucleotide, was used to synthesize first-strand cDNA from all RNA. Following uracil-DNA glycosylase treatment, a first 18-cycle PCR with universal primers M1SS and BC2_uni_R was performed on all cDNA. In the paper's pipeline: For normalization, 1 million high-quality reads were randomly selected from each sample, with every read carrying a distinct molecular identifier. Reads sharing molecular identifiers were discarded rather than binned into consensus sequences. CDR3 identification, clonotype clustering and error correction used MiTCR with a Q25 quality threshold and the strictest error-elimination algorithm. A nonparametric unseen species model with Euler transformation was used to estimate lower-bound total TCR beta diversity. The public reads were reanalyzed by TCRdb: fastp trimming at Q25, MiXCR alignment, in-frame beta chains only. Each entry is one CDR3 protein sequence, shown with its most common DNA and genes. TCRdb's processing, not the study's, gives the V and J calls here. This sample is represented by about a million distinct CDR3 sequences; 51% of them were singletons. 20% to 25% of the sample belongs to the ten largest clones.

The clonotype comes from a woman in her sixties or seventies in good health. The sequenced material came from blood. This chain is built from TRBV6-5 and TRBJ2-7; the D call could be TRBD1 or TRBD2, with each sharing 5 bases. The CDR3 here reads CASSRPGQSSYEQYF. In nucleotide form, the sequence is TGTGCCAGCAGTCGTCCGGGGCAAAGCTCCTACGAGCAGTACTTC.